The 32 T cell receptor beta chains below come from one sample, sequenced in a study of cytomegalovirus exposure and HLA in healthy donors. TCRdb's copy holds only in-frame clones and misses some; the assay was immunoSEQ multiplex PCR. The sample lists roughly 120,000 clones, more than 70% occurring once. What was sequenced was PBMCs. The receptors here all came from a woman aged 18-29 years in good health and CMV-seronegative.

The chain uses TRBV10-3 and TRBJ1-1; TRBD1 matches at 9 bases. The CDR3 is made up of 14 amino acids. CDR1 is ENHRY, CDR2 SYGVKD, per germline. Losses at the gene ends were 6 bases for V and 1 base for J; bases not matched to a gene: 3. For the CDR3, the DNA is TGTGCCATCAGGGGGACAGGGTCGAACACTGAAGCTTTCTTT. It is translated as CAIRGTGSNTEAFF.

The chain employs TRBV7-2 and TRBJ1-2; perhaps TRBD1 as D (6 bases). Trimming shortened V by 1 base and J by 8 bases, and 14 bases separated the two germline ends. The germline V gene encodes CDR1 SGHTA and CDR2 FQGNSA. The CDR3 runs to 14 residues. In DNA, the CDR3 is TGTGCCAGCAGCTTAGGTGGGACATCCTCCGGCTACACCTTC. This translates into CASSLGGTSSGYTF.

The rearrangement links TRBV13 to TRBJ2-1, with 8 bases aligning to TRBD1. The length of the CDR3 is 15 residues. V shed 2 bases and J 8 bases; nucleotides not matched to a gene: 8. In germline, CDR1 is PRHDT, CDR2 FYEKMQ (reference sequence). The CDR3 bases are TGTGCCAGCAGCTTAAAAGGACAGGGTCTCGATGAGCAGTTCTTC. Translating gives CASSLKGQGLDEQFF.

V gene TRBV4-1 combines with J gene TRBJ1-1; D is unresolved. The germline V gene encodes CDR1 MGHRA and CDR2 YSYEKL. V was clipped by 0 bases and J by 1 base, with 6 bases between them. CDR3 length: 14 amino acids. CDR3 sequence (DNA): TGCGCCAGCAGCCAAGAACTGCGGAACACTGAAGCTTTCTTT. Protein: CASSQELRNTEAFF.

This clone has just one count. Its ends do not fully match the called genes, so a read error is possible. V is TRBV4-2 and J is TRBJ2-1; 7 bases align to TRBD2. In germline, CDR1 is LGHNA, CDR2 YNFKEQ. The length of the CDR3 is 16 residues. CDR3 bases: TGTGCCACCAGCAAGGGCCCTGCGGGAGTACGCAATGAGCAGTTCTTC. This encodes CATSKGPAGVRNEQFF.

The V and J genes are TRBV30 and TRBJ2-7, with TRBD2 matching 7 bases. V lost 3 bases and J lost 3; bases outside the gene matches: 5. This CDR3 has 13 residues. CDR1 is GTSNPN, CDR2 SVGIG, per germline (reference sequence). The CDR3 nucleotides read TGTGCCTGGAGGGAGACTAGCAACTACGAGCAGTACTTC. Encoded protein: CAWRETSNYEQYF.

As regards this clone: The sample has other DNA sequences that encode this CDR3 too. The chain uses TRBV27 and TRBJ2-3; D gene ambiguous. V was cut by 3 bases and J by 4 bases, with 2 bases left in between. The CDR3 contains 11 residues. The germline gives CDR1 MNHEY, CDR2 SMNVEV (reference sequence). The CDR3 region has the DNA TGTGCCAGCAGTTTCTCAGATACGCAGTATTTT. Translating it yields CASSFSDTQYF.

This chain links TRBV27 with TRBJ2-5, with 7 bases that match TRBD1. Germline V lookup: CDR1 MNHEY, CDR2 SMNVEV (reference sequence). The CDR3 runs 16 residues. V was pared by 7 bases and J by 7 bases, with 18 bases of the junction left unmatched. The CDR3 here is CASIPPATGVGRTQYF. As DNA, the CDR3 is TGTGCCAGCATTCCTCCCGCTACAGGGGTCGGAAGGACCCAGTACTTC.

This rearrangement joins TRBV7-2 to TRBJ1-2; D may be TRBD1 (6 bases). The CDR3 is 15 amino acids. CDR1 and CDR2 from the germline V gene are SGHTA and FQGNSA. Trimming shortened V by 5 bases and J by 2 bases, and 15 bases separated the two germline ends. CDR3 sequence: CASSLPGRGNYGYTF. Here the CDR3 DNA reads TGTGCCAGCAGCCTCCCGGGCAGGGGAAACTATGGCTACACCTTC.

V and J are TRBV9 and TRBJ1-2; 9 positions match TRBD1. The CDR3 has 14 amino acids. Losses at the gene ends were 1 base for V and 7 bases for J; bases not matched to a gene: 5. The germline V gene encodes CDR1 SGDLS and CDR2 YYNGEE. The CDR3, as DNA: TGTGCCAGCAGCGTACCGGGACAGGGCGGTGGCTACACCTTC. Translating gives CASSVPGQGGGYTF.

The chain combines TRBV27 with TRBJ2-3; weak D call: TRBD2 (6 bases). The germline V gene encodes CDR1 MNHEY and CDR2 SMNVEV (reference sequence). The CDR3 is 13 residues long. Trimming left V 5 bases short and J 8 bases short, with 14 bases between. The CDR3 DNA reads as TGTGCCAGCAGTCCGGGGACTTCGGGTACGCAGTATTTT. Translated, it gives CASSPGTSGTQYF.

This chain links TRBV28 with TRBJ1-2, with 9 bases that match TRBD1. V was clipped by 3 bases and J by 4 bases; unmatched bases: 9. Germline values: CDR1 MDHEN, CDR2 SYDVKM. CDR3 length: 16 residues. DNA of the CDR3: TGTGCCAGCAGTTTCCCCAACAGGGGGCCATCCTATGGCTACACCTTC. It specifies CASSFPNRGPSYGYTF.

J is TRBJ1-5 and V is TRBV27; D possibly corresponds to TRBD1 (5 bases). Germline V CDR1 and CDR2: MNHEY, SMNVEV (reference sequence). The V and J ends lost 8 bases and 2 bases respectively, with 13 bases between them. This CDR3 has 14 residues. The chain's CDR3 is CASGGRTGNQPQHF. DNA of the CDR3: TGTGCCAGCGGGGGGAGGACCGGCAATCAGCCCCAGCATTTT.

The V gene is TRBV11-2, the J gene TRBJ2-7, with 14 nucleotides matching TRBD2. After removal of 5 bases from V and 6 bases from J, the junction contained 3 bases not matched to a gene. The germline CDR1 and CDR2 sequences are SGHAT and FQNNGV. CDR3 size: 14 residues. Here the CDR3 DNA reads TGTGCCAGCAGCACGGGACTAGCGGGGGTCGAGCAGTACTTC. Protein: CASSTGLAGVEQYF.

The chain uses TRBV7-6 and TRBJ2-2, with a tentative D call TRBD1 (5 bases). Germline V gene lookup returns CDR1 SGHVS and CDR2 FNYEAQ. V gave up 1 base and J gave up 8 bases, with 8 bases separating them. The CDR3 totals 13 residues. CDR3 DNA: TGTGCCAGCAGCTTAGACCCAGGGGGGGAGCTGTTTTTT. Its protein product is CASSLDPGGELFF.

CDR3 amino acids: CASSGRQARREQYF. The CDR3 DNA reads as TGTGCCAGCAGTGGAAGACAGGCCCGCCGCGAGCAGTACTTC. V gene TRBV6-5 combines with J gene TRBJ2-7; the D gene is possibly TRBD1 (6 bases). The CDR3 spans 14 residues. The germline V gene encodes CDR1 MNHEY and CDR2 SVGAGI. V lost 5 bases and J lost 6, with 17 bases in between.

The chain combines TRBV7-9 with TRBJ2-5; D is possibly TRBD2 (5 bases). Germline CDR1 SEHNR, CDR2 FQNEAQ (reference sequence). The V end was cut by 1 base, the J end by 4 bases, with 10 bases between. This CDR3 contains 14 residues. The CDR3 loop reads CASSLGGVGETQYF. The CDR3 DNA follows: TGTGCCAGCAGCTTAGGGGGAGTCGGAGAGACCCAGTACTTC.

The rearrangement joins TRBV7-8 to TRBJ2-5; 9 nucleotides line up with TRBD2. V was clipped by 6 bases and J by 4 bases; unmatched bases: 15. The CDR3 sequence is 17 residues long. Germline V gene sequence: CDR1 SGHVS, CDR2 FQNEAQ. The CDR3 nucleotides read TGTGCCAGCAGGAAACAGCCCAGCGGGAGGATTGGAGAGACCCAGTACTTC. Protein: CASRKQPSGRIGETQYF.

In its sample, this clone was seen once. The chain's CDR3 is CASSQALSQGFPYEQYF. The CDR3 nucleotides are TGCGCCAGCAGCCAAGCCTTATCCCAGGGGTTTCCCTACGAGCAGTACTTC. The chain is built from TRBV4-1 and TRBJ2-7; a possible D gene is TRBD1 (6 bases). Germline V gene lookup returns CDR1 MGHRA and CDR2 YSYEKL. The CDR3 runs to 17 residues. Trimming took 1 base from V and 2 from J, leaving 18 bases between them.

This clone was found once. This sequence joins TRBV6-5 and TRBJ2-2, with TRBD1 matching over 10 bases. The germline V gene encodes CDR1 MNHEY and CDR2 SVGAGI. J was trimmed by 8 bases and V by 0 bases; bases with no gene match: 3. The CDR3 length is 15 residues. The CDR3 DNA is TGTGCCAGCAGTTACTCGACAGGGGGCATTGGGGAGCTGTTTTTT. It translates to CASSYSTGGIGELFF.

The chain joins TRBV5-4 to TRBJ2-7; maybe TRBD1 (6 bases). Germline CDR1 is SGHNT and CDR2 is YYREEE (reference sequence). The CDR3 has 15 residues. V lost 6 bases and J 4 bases, leaving 20 bases between the germline ends. CDR3 DNA: TGTGCCAGCACCCTGAGGGGGAGTGGTATTTACGAGCAGTACTTC. Translating gives CASTLRGSGIYEQYF. The whole variable domain, filled in from reference TRBV5-4 and TRBJ2-7, reads ETGVTQSPTHLIKTRGQQVTLRCSSQSGHNTVSWYQQALGQGPQFIFQYYREEENGRGNFPPRFSGLQFPNYSSELNVNALELDDSALYLCASTLRGSGIYEQYFGPGTRLTVT.

This chain uses TRBV6-7 with TRBJ2-3, with 14 positions matching TRBD2. TRBV6-7 is assigned to the ORF class and has an uncertain function. V was pared by 6 bases and J by 0 bases, with 8 bases of the junction left unmatched. The CDR3 length is 18 residues. The CDR3, as DNA: TGTGCCAGCAGCCACGGGACTAGCGGGAGCCAAAGCACAGATACGCAGTATTTT. Protein: CASSHGTSGSQSTDTQYF.

The CDR3 loop reads CASSLGDTEAFF. The DNA for the CDR3 is TGTGCCAGCAGCTTGGGAGACACTGAAGCTTTCTTT. This sequence joins TRBV5-6 and TRBJ1-1; D gene ambiguous. This CDR3 has 12 residues. Germline loops: CDR1 SGHDT, CDR2 YYEEEE. The V end was cut by 0 bases, the J end by 3 bases, with 3 bases between. Drawing the rest from reference TRBV5-6 and TRBJ1-1, the complete variable domain is DAGVTQSPTHLIKTRGQQVTLRCSPKSGHDTVSWYQQALGQGPQFIFQYYEEEERQRGNFPDRFSGHQFPNYSSELNVNALLLGDSALYLCASSLGDTEAFFGQGTRLTVV.

This clone has more than one count but fewer than ten. This chain uses TRBV28 with TRBJ1-1; D is undetermined. CDR1 is MDHEN, CDR2 SYDVKM, per germline. The V end was cut by 7 bases, the J end by 9 bases, with 21 bases between. The CDR3 totals 14 residues. In DNA, the CDR3 is TGTGCCAGCACCACCGCACATCCGCGGGGAAAAGCTTTCTTT. Protein: CASTTAHPRGKAFF.

CDR3 coding DNA: TGTGCCAGCAGTTACAACAGGGATCTCTTGTTGGGTGGCTACACCTTC. Its protein is CASSYNRDLLLGGYTF. This chain links TRBV6-5 with TRBJ1-2, with D maybe TRBD1 (6 bases). Trimming removed 2 bases from V and 7 bases from J, with 20 bases in between. Per the germline V gene, CDR1 is MNHEY and CDR2 is SVGAGI. The CDR3 is 16 amino acids.

The chain couples TRBV5-6 to TRBJ1-5; D remains unclear. CDR3 length: 15 residues. Trimming took 4 bases from V and 5 from J, leaving 16 bases between them. CDR1 SGHDT and CDR2 YYEEEE come from the germline V gene. The CDR3 DNA follows: TGTGCCAGCAGCAGGTCCTCACAGACCTATCAGCCCCAGCATTTT. It translates to CASSRSSQTYQPQHF. The full variable domain, rest sourced from reference TRBV5-6 and TRBJ1-5, is DAGVTQSPTHLIKTRGQQVTLRCSPKSGHDTVSWYQQALGQGPQFIFQYYEEEERQRGNFPDRFSGHQFPNYSSELNVNALLLGDSALYLCASSRSSQTYQPQHFGDGTRLSIL.

The chain links TRBV6-5 to TRBJ2-3, with no clear D. The V end was cut by 10 bases, the J end by 1 base, with 12 bases between. CDR3 length equals 13 residues. CDR1 and CDR2 (germline): MNHEY, SVGAGI. CDR3 bases: TGTGCCACCAGGCCCGCAGGCACAGATACGCAGTATTTT. It specifies CATRPAGTDTQYF.

The gene calls are TRBV7-2 and TRBJ2-7; 9 bases agree with TRBD1. J gave up 4 bases and V 6 bases, and 7 bases lay outside the gene matches. The CDR3 runs 14 residues. CDR1 is SGHTA and CDR2 is FQGNSA in the germline V gene. The CDR3 reads CASSPGTGSYEQYF. CDR3 DNA: TGTGCCAGCAGTCCCGGGACAGGGTCTTACGAGCAGTACTTC.

V usage is TRBV10-2 and J usage is TRBJ2-1; 8 bases align to TRBD2. Germline lookup yields CDR1 WSHSY and CDR2 SAAADI. The CDR3 consists of 14 residues. V was pared by 4 bases and J by 5 bases, with 4 bases of the junction left unmatched. The CDR3 loop is CASSVAGGHNEQFF. The DNA of the CDR3 is TGCGCCAGCAGTGTTGCGGGAGGACACAATGAGCAGTTCTTC.

This clone was detected once. This chain links TRBV5-1 with TRBJ1-5; the D is unclear. The germline CDR1 and CDR2 sequences are SGHRS and YFSETQ. CDR3 length: 13 residues. The V and J ends lost 0 bases and 5 bases respectively, with 6 bases between them. The CDR3 coding sequence is TGCGCCAGCAGCTTGGACAGAGATCAGCCCCAGCATTTT. Protein product: CASSLDRDQPQHF.

The chain joins TRBV5-4 to TRBJ1-2; 7 nucleotides agree with TRBD1. The CDR3 has 15 amino acids. The junction had 8 bases not matched to a gene; V was cut back by 3 bases and J by 3 bases. Germline V CDR1 and CDR2: SGHNT, YYREEE (reference sequence). Written as DNA, the CDR3 is TGTGCCAGCAGCTGGAGACAGGGAGTAGACTATGGCTACACCTTC. Translated, it gives CASSWRQGVDYGYTF.

This clone was counted a few times. The rearrangement joins TRBV9 to TRBJ2-1; 8 bases map to TRBD2. The CDR3 sequence is 19 residues long. CDR1 is SGDLS, CDR2 YYNGEE, per germline. V was pared by 0 bases and J by 4 bases, with 15 bases of the junction left unmatched. CDR3 DNA sequence: TGTGCCAGCAGCGTAGCTACATCCCTCCGCGGGAGGCCGTACAATGAGCAGTTCTTC. It is translated as CASSVATSLRGRPYNEQFF.